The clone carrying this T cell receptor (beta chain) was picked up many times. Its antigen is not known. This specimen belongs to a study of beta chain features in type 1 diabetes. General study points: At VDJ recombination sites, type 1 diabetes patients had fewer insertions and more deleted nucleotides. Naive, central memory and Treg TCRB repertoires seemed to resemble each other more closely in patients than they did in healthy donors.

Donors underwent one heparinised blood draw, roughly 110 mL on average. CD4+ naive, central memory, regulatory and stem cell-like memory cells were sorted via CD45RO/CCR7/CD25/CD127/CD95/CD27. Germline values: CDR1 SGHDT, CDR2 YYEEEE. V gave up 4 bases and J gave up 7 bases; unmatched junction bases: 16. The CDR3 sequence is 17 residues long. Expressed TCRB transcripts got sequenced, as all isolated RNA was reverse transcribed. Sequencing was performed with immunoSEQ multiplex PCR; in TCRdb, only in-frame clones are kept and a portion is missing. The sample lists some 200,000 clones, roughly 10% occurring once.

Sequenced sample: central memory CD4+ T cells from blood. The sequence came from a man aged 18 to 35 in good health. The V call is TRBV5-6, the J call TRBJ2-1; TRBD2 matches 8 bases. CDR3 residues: CASSPYMTREDLNEQFF. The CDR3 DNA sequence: TGTGCCAGCAGCCCTTACATGACGCGGGAGGATTTGAATGAGCAGTTCTTC.